The next 25 T cell receptor beta chains were all read from a single sample in a study of blood T cell repertoires in COVID-19 (dated by TCRdb to the early 2020s). Library construction relied on the immunoSEQ multiplex PCR assay. TCRdb's version of the immuneACCESS table is confined to in-frame rearrangements and falls short of the full clone set. An unresolved V gene accounts for under half of the shortfall where checked; the remainder is of unknown origin. A total of around 400,000 clones appear in this sample, more than 70% of them only once. 10% of the sample belongs to the ten largest clones. Specimen: peripheral blood. The receptors were sampled from a woman aged 25-40 years with COVID-19, enrolled during active disease.

The CDR3 loop reads CASSPDRDYEQYF. The CDR3, as DNA: TGCGCCAGCAGCCCGGACAGGGACTACGAGCAGTACTTC. This chain uses TRBV4-1 with TRBJ2-7, with 8 bases fitting TRBD1. Unmatched junction bases numbered 2, after V lost 4 bases and J lost 3 bases. The CDR3 has 13 amino acids. Germline V gives CDR1 MGHRA, CDR2 YSYEKL.

In regard to this clone: This specimen includes other DNA sequences encoding the same CDR3. This rearrangement joins TRBV3-1 (or the pseudogene TRBV3-2) to TRBJ1-3, with a tentative D call TRBD1 (6 bases). The CDR3 length is 13 residues. V was clipped by 3 bases and J by 3 bases, with 6 bases between them. CDR1 and CDR2 from the germline V gene are LGHDT and YNNKEL (reference sequence). The CDR3 loop is CASSQDSGNTIYF. CDR3 DNA: TGTGCCAGCAGCCAGGACAGTGGAAACACCATATATTTT.

V is TRBV7-2 and J is TRBJ1-2; perhaps TRBD1 as D (6 bases). The length of the CDR3 is 13 residues. The V end lost 5 bases, the J end lost 7 bases, and 14 bases lay between the germline ends. CDR1 and CDR2 from the germline V gene are SGHTA and FQGNSA. CDR3 coding DNA: TGTGCCAGCAGCCCCCCAGGGGTGGTTGGCTACACCTTC. Its protein product is CASSPPGVVGYTF. Together with reference TRBV7-2 and TRBJ1-2, the CDR3 gives the full variable domain: GAGVSQSPSNKVTEKGKDVELRCDPISGHTALYWYRQSLGQGLEFLIYFQGNSAPDKSGLPSDRFSAERTGGSVSTLTIQRTQQEDSAVYLCASSPPGVVGYTFGSGTRLTVV.

Regarding this clone: Other DNA sequences in the same sample also yield this CDR3. The chain joins TRBV7-9 to TRBJ2-7; no firm D call. This CDR3 region has 12 residues. The germline gives CDR1 SEHNR, CDR2 FQNEAQ (reference sequence). The V end was cut by 3 bases, the J end by 0 bases, with 3 bases between. The CDR3 DNA is TGTGCCAGCAGCTTCATCTCCTACGAGCAGTACTTC. Translating gives CASSFISYEQYF. Together with reference TRBV7-9 and TRBJ2-7, the CDR3 gives the full variable domain: DTGVSQNPRHKITKRGQNVTFRCDPISEHNRLYWYRQTLGQGPEFLTYFQNEAQLEKSRLLSDRFSAERPKGSFSTLEIQRTEQGDSAMYLCASSFISYEQYFGPGTRLTVT.

The chain employs TRBV5-5 and TRBJ1-2; TRBD1 is a possible D gene (6 bases). Trimming stripped 0 bases from V and 2 bases from J, with 11 bases between. CDR1 and CDR2 from the germline V gene are SGHKS and YYEKEE (reference sequence). The CDR3 is 15 residues long. Written as DNA, the CDR3 is TGTGCCAGCAGCTTGGCACAGGGTGCCAACTATGGCTACACCTTC. Its translation: CASSLAQGANYGYTF.

V is TRBV21-1 and J is TRBJ2-3; the table's D call, TRBD2, has no DNA check behind it. TRBV21-1 constitutes a pseudogene. The CDR3 has 17 residues. DNA of the CDR3: TGTGCCAGCAGCAAAAGTCGGACTAGCGGGAACACAGATACGCAGTATTTT. It is translated as CASSKSRTSGNTDTQYF.

The rearrangement joins TRBV3-1 (or the pseudogene TRBV3-2) to TRBJ1-2, with TRBD1 matching 9 bases. Germline V gene data show CDR1 as LGHDT and CDR2 as YNNKEL (reference sequence). V shed 0 bases, J shed 8 bases, and the junction held 7 bases outside the gene matches. CDR3 size: 15 residues. CDR3 sequence (DNA): TGTGCCAGCAGCCAAGACGGGACAGGGATGGGAGGCTACACCTTC. This translates into CASSQDGTGMGGYTF.

V gene TRBV4-1 combines with J gene TRBJ1-4; TRBD1 matches 8 bases. The CDR3 runs 15 residues. V lost 6 bases, J lost 7 bases, and 10 bases stayed unmatched. Germline CDR1 reads MGHRA; CDR2 reads YSYEKL. The CDR3 loop is CASRHQGAQGEKLFF. CDR3 coding DNA: TGCGCCAGCAGGCACCAGGGGGCGCAGGGTGAAAAACTGTTTTTT.

The chain couples TRBV7-9 to TRBJ2-7; D is uncertain. V lost 5 bases, J lost 2 bases, and 7 bases lay in between. The germline V gene encodes CDR1 SEHNR and CDR2 FQNEAQ (reference sequence). The CDR3 is 12 residues long. The DNA for the CDR3 is TGTGCCAGCAGCCTTTCTCCCTACGAGCAGTACTTC. Its translation: CASSLSPYEQYF.

The chain links TRBV4-1 to TRBJ2-5, with D tentatively TRBD2 (6 bases). The germline V gene has CDR1 MGHRA and CDR2 YSYEKL. The V end lost 2 bases, the J end lost 2 bases, and 12 bases lay between the germline ends. The length of the CDR3 is 15 residues. The CDR3 DNA sequence: TGCGCCAGCAGCCAACGCCCCGGGAGTCAAGAGACCCAGTACTTC. This sequence encodes CASSQRPGSQETQYF.

The chain recombines TRBV4-1 with TRBJ1-1; D is unresolved. V lost 1 base to trimming and J lost 4 bases, with 16 bases between them. The CDR3 has 16 residues. CDR1 is MGHRA, CDR2 YSYEKL, per germline. The CDR3 region has the DNA TGCGCCAGCAGCCAAGTTGTAGAGGGCTGGGCCACTGAAGCTTTCTTT. Its protein product is CASSQVVEGWATEAFF.

This chain connects TRBV5-1 to TRBJ2-1, with 7 positions matching TRBD2. Looked up from germline, CDR1 is SGHRS and CDR2 is YFSETQ. V was clipped by 0 bases and J by 15 bases; unmatched bases: 9. CDR3 length: 13 residues. The CDR3 bases are TGCGCCAGCAGCTTGGGGGAGGGGAATGTGGTGTTCTTC. Translated, it gives CASSLGEGNVVFF.

This sequence joins TRBV27 and TRBJ1-5, with no clear D. CDR1 MNHEY and CDR2 SMNVEV come from the germline V gene (reference sequence). This CDR3 is 10 amino acids long. The V gene lost 9 bases and the J gene lost 4 bases, with 4 bases spanning the gap. CDR3 sequence (DNA): TGTGCCAGGAGAAATCAGCCCCAGCATTTT. Its translation: CARRNQPQHF.

V and J are TRBV5-1 and TRBJ2-2; D remains ambiguous. Germline V gene data show CDR1 as SGHRS and CDR2 as YFSETQ. The CDR3 has 14 residues. The V end was cut by 0 bases, the J end by 3 bases, with 6 bases between. CDR3 sequence: CASSLGAHTGELFF. Written as DNA, the CDR3 is TGCGCCAGCAGCTTGGGGGCCCACACCGGGGAGCTGTTTTTT.

The V and J genes are TRBV20-1 and TRBJ1-1; D remains unclear. V was shortened by 5 bases and J by 10 bases, with 14 bases between the two germline ends. The CDR3 runs 11 residues. CDR1 DFQATT and CDR2 SNEGSKA come from the germline V gene (reference sequence). The CDR3 DNA is TGCAGTGCTCTCGACTTCGGAGGAGCTTTCTTT. Protein: CSALDFGGAFF.

Only one count was recorded for this clone. V gene TRBV6-2 or TRBV6-3 combines with J gene TRBJ2-7, with TRBD2 identical over 9 bases. After removal of 6 bases from V and 3 bases from J, the junction contained 12 bases not matched to a gene. Looked up from germline, CDR1 is MNHEY and CDR2 is SVGEGT. This CDR3 has 16 residues. In DNA, the CDR3 is TGTGCCAGCAGCTCGTTGTCTAGCGGGGTACACTACGAGCAGTACTTC. Protein sequence: CASSSLSSGVHYEQYF.

The chain carries TRBV4-3 and TRBJ2-5; TRBD1 agrees at 9 bases. V lost 1 base to trimming and J lost 3 bases; unmatched junction nucleotides: 3. There are 15 residues in the CDR3. Germline CDR1 is LGHNA and CDR2 is YSLEER. The CDR3 nucleotides read TGCGCCAGCAGCCAAGGGTGGGACAGGGAAGAGACCCAGTACTTC. It yields the protein CASSQGWDREETQYF.

The genes are TRBV9 and TRBJ2-3; the D gene is possibly TRBD2 (6 bases). V dropped 4 bases and J dropped 1 base, with 22 bases sitting between them. Germline CDR1 reads SGDLS; CDR2 reads YYNGEE. This CDR3 is built from 18 residues. CDR3 in DNA: TGTGCCAGCAGCTCCCCCCCCCGGAGGGAGGCCCGCACAGATACGCAGTATTTT. It translates to CASSSPPRREARTDTQYF.

The genes are TRBV28 and TRBJ2-2; 7 nucleotides agree with TRBD2. CDR3 length: 15 residues. CDR1 MDHEN and CDR2 SYDVKM come from the germline V gene. The J segment lost 5 bases and the V segment lost 11 bases, leaving 14 bases of the junction unmatched. The CDR3 DNA is TGTGCCGGATCCCGGGGCGGGAGTGGGACCGGGGAGCTGTTTTTT. It codes for CAGSRGGSGTGELFF. Full variable domain (outside the CDR3, taken from reference TRBV28 and TRBJ2-2): DVKVTQSSRYLVKRTGEKVFLECVQDMDHENMFWYRQDPGLGLRLIYFSYDVKMKEKGDIPEGYSVSREKKERFSLILESASTNQTSMYLCAGSRGGSGTGELFFGEGSRLTVL.

The rearrangement links TRBV30 to TRBJ2-1; TRBD2 matches at 9 bases. The CDR3 covers 17 residues. CDR1 GTSNPN and CDR2 SVGIG come from the germline V gene (reference sequence). Trimming took 7 bases from V and 2 from J; bases not matched to a gene: 15. In DNA form, the CDR3 reads TGTGCCTCGACAGGCAGCGGGAGGCTACCAACCTACAATGAGCAGTTCTTC. It codes for CASTGSGRLPTYNEQFF. Combining the CDR3 with reference TRBV30 and TRBJ2-1 gives the whole variable domain SQTIHQWPATLVQPVGSPLSLECTVEGTSNPNLYWYRQAAGRGLQLLFYSVGIGQISSEVPQNLSASRPQDRQFILSSKKLLLSDSGFYLCASTGSGRLPTYNEQFFGPGTRLTVL.

The genes are TRBV2 and TRBJ1-4; a weak D match, TRBD1 (6 bases). The germline V gene has CDR1 SNHLY and CDR2 FYNNEI. Between the trimmed V and J ends, which lost 8 bases and 4 bases, there was a span of 11 bases. CDR3 length equals 13 residues. The DNA for the CDR3 is TGTGCCAGCCGACAGGCGGTTAATGAAAAACTGTTTTTT. Its translation is CASRQAVNEKLFF. The variable domain in full, completed from reference TRBV2 and TRBJ1-4, reads EPEVTQTPSHQVTQMGQEVILRCVPISNHLYFYWYRQILGQKVEFLVSFYNNEISEKSEIFDDQFSVERPDGSNFTLKIRSTKLEDSAMYFCASRQAVNEKLFFGSGTQLSVL.

V and J are TRBV12-3 or TRBV12-4 and TRBJ1-1; D gene ambiguous. This CDR3 is 13 amino acids long. The V end was cut by 3 bases, the J end by 1 base, with 6 bases between. CDR3 region: CASSFEANTEAFF. The CDR3 DNA is TGTGCCAGCAGTTTCGAGGCGAACACTGAAGCTTTCTTT.

The J gene is TRBJ2-2, the V gene TRBV5-4; possible D gene TRBD1, 7 bases. CDR1 is SGHNT and CDR2 is YYREEE in the germline V gene (reference sequence). Trimming shortened V by 4 bases and J by 6 bases, and 19 bases separated the two germline ends. The CDR3 loop spans 16 amino acids. CDR3 amino acids: CASSPWAGGSPGELFF. The CDR3 DNA is TGTGCCAGCAGCCCCTGGGCAGGGGGGTCGCCCGGGGAGCTGTTTTTT.

The chain is built from TRBV5-1 and TRBJ1-6, with 10 positions matching TRBD1. V trimming: 0 bases; J trimming: 7 bases; junction bases outside the gene matches: 4. The CDR3 covers 16 residues. The germline V gene encodes CDR1 SGHRS and CDR2 YFSETQ. The chain's CDR3 is CASSLVATGGNSPLHF. DNA of the CDR3: TGCGCCAGCAGCTTGGTCGCGACAGGGGGCAATTCACCCCTCCACTTT.

V is TRBV10-2 and J is TRBJ1-5; D might be TRBD1 (6 bases). Germline CDR1 WSHSY, CDR2 SAAADI. The V end lost 8 bases, the J end lost 9 bases, and 26 bases lay between the germline ends. This CDR3 region has 16 residues. In DNA form, the CDR3 reads TGCGCCAGCGGGTCAGGGGTCAGGAGCTCTGGTCGGCCCCAGCATTTT. Amino acids: CASGSGVRSSGRPQHF.